The next 21 T cell receptor beta chains were all read from a single sample in a study of cytomegalovirus exposure and HLA in healthy donors. TCRdb's copy holds only in-frame clones and misses some; the assay was immunoSEQ multiplex PCR. The sample holds about 180,000 clones, around 85% seen once. The sample taken for sequencing was PBMCs. These receptors were obtained from a man younger than 35 in good health and CMV-seropositive.

The V and J genes are TRBV10-3 and TRBJ2-7; D not certain. The germline V and J ends were trimmed by 7 bases and 1 base, with 14 bases remaining between them. From germline, CDR1 is ENHRY and CDR2 SYGVKD. This CDR3 comprises 14 residues. Here the CDR3 reads CAINNISSSYEQYF. DNA for the CDR3: TGTGCCATCAATAACATATCTTCGTCCTACGAGCAGTACTTC.

The chain joins TRBV11-2 to TRBJ2-1, with TRBD1 matching 7 bases. Unmatched junction bases numbered 9, after V lost 0 bases and J lost 4 bases. This CDR3 spans 17 amino acids. Germline V CDR1 and CDR2: SGHAT, FQNNGV. The CDR3 sequence is CASSLDGQARPYNEQFF. CDR3 DNA sequence: TGTGCCAGCAGCTTAGACGGACAGGCCAGGCCTTACAATGAGCAGTTCTTC.

This clone came up a few times. This chain connects TRBV2 to TRBJ1-5; D not resolved. The CDR3 consists of 12 residues. The germline V gene encodes CDR1 SNHLY and CDR2 FYNNEI. Deletions cut 3 bases from V and 6 bases from J, with 6 bases between. This CDR3 is CASSEGGQPQHF. The CDR3 DNA reads TGTGCCAGCAGTGAGGGAGGTCAGCCCCAGCATTTT.

This rearrangement joins TRBV2 to TRBJ2-7; a weak D match, TRBD1 (6 bases). The germline V gene has CDR1 SNHLY and CDR2 FYNNEI. The CDR3 consists of 13 residues. Trimming pared 4 bases from V and 2 bases from J, leaving 9 bases between. The DNA for the CDR3 is TGTGCCAGCAGTGGGGGACAAGCCTACGAGCAGTACTTC. It yields the protein CASSGGQAYEQYF.

This clone was seen only a few times. The V and J genes are TRBV4-1 and TRBJ2-7, with 10 bases aligning to TRBD2. Germline lookup yields CDR1 MGHRA and CDR2 YSYEKL. The CDR3 spans 16 residues. J lost 2 bases, V lost 4 bases, and 8 bases had no gene match. CDR3 coding DNA: TGCGCCAGCAGCCGGATGGGACTAGCGCCAACCTACGAGCAGTACTTC. Translated: CASSRMGLAPTYEQYF.

The chain employs TRBV28 and TRBJ2-7, with D perhaps matching TRBD1 (5 bases). There are 13 residues in the CDR3. V gave up 2 bases and J gave up 6 bases, with 11 bases separating them. From germline, CDR1 is MDHEN and CDR2 SYDVKM. The CDR3 loop is CASSLRQGSEQYF. The CDR3 bases are TGTGCCAGCAGTTTAAGGCAGGGTAGCGAGCAGTACTTC.

The rearrangement uses TRBV6-1 and TRBJ1-3; D unresolved. Trimming stripped 7 bases from V and 2 bases from J, with 15 bases between. The CDR3 contains 15 residues. In germline, CDR1 is MNHNS, CDR2 SASEGT. Here the CDR3 reads CASNLARVTGNTIYF. CDR3 sequence (DNA): TGTGCCAGCAACCTGGCTCGGGTAACTGGAAACACCATATATTTT.

This clone turned up a few times. The rearrangement links TRBV5-1 to TRBJ2-7; 8 positions agree with TRBD1. The V and J ends lost 1 base and 6 bases, in that order; junction bases with no gene match: 3. The CDR3 contains 13 residues. CDR1 is SGHRS, CDR2 YFSETQ, per germline. In DNA form, the CDR3 reads TGCGCCAGCAGCTTGCGACAGGGGCCCGAGCAGTACTTC. Translating it yields CASSLRQGPEQYF.

This clone was seen only a few times. This chain links TRBV18 with TRBJ2-7, with a possible D match to TRBD2 (5 bases). The V and J ends lost 1 base and 0 bases respectively, with 13 bases between them. CDR1 and CDR2 (germline): KGHSH, LQKENI. This CDR3 contains 16 residues. CDR3 amino acids: CASSPRSGTHSYEQYF. In DNA, the CDR3 is TGTGCCAGCTCACCACGGAGCGGCACGCACTCCTACGAGCAGTACTTC. The variable domain in full, completed from reference TRBV18 and TRBJ2-7, reads NAGVMQNPRHLVRRRGQEARLRCSPMKGHSHVYWYRQLPEEGLKFMVYLQKENIIDESGMPKERFSAEFPKEGPSILRIQQVVRGDSAAYFCASSPRSGTHSYEQYFGPGTRLTVT.

A note on this clone: A far bigger clonotype differs at one base, so this is likely a read error. The chain couples TRBV11-2 to TRBJ2-7; 10 bases line up with TRBD2. After removal of 5 bases from V and 1 base from J, the junction contained 2 bases not matched to a gene. The CDR3 is 14 residues long. Germline CDR1 and CDR2: SGHAT and FQNNGV. The DNA for the CDR3 is TGTGCCAGCAGCCCGGGACTAGCGTCCTACGAGCAGTACTTC. Its protein product is CASSPGLASYEQYF.

A few counts support this clone. The chain joins TRBV7-9 to TRBJ1-1; no clear D gene. The CDR3 spans 11 residues. CDR1 is SEHNR and CDR2 is FQNEAQ in the germline V gene (reference sequence). V lost 4 bases to trimming and J lost 6 bases, with 6 bases between them. CDR3 amino acids: CASSSSSEAFF. The CDR3 DNA reads TGTGCCAGCAGCTCCTCCTCTGAAGCTTTCTTT.

The V gene is TRBV9, the J gene TRBJ2-7, with a weak D call TRBD1 (6 bases). This CDR3 comprises 14 residues. CDR1 and CDR2 from the germline V gene are SGDLS and YYNGEE. V lost 4 bases and J lost 6, with 17 bases in between. CDR3 residues: CASSPDQGIREQYF. CDR3 bases: TGTGCCAGCAGCCCGGACCAGGGGATTCGCGAGCAGTACTTC.

This clone was observed a single time. The chain joins TRBV6-5 to TRBJ1-2; TRBD1 matches at 7 bases. Germline CDR1 MNHEY, CDR2 SVGAGI. Trimming at V came to 7 bases and at J to 3 bases, leaving 8 bases not matched to a gene. The CDR3 sequence is 14 residues long. Here the CDR3 reads CASTPGTEYYGYTF. The CDR3 DNA reads as TGTGCCAGCACCCCCGGGACAGAATACTATGGCTACACCTTC.

In its sample, this clone was seen once. V usage is TRBV9 and J usage is TRBJ1-3, with a tentative D call TRBD1 (6 bases). Germline CDR1 reads SGDLS; CDR2 reads YYNGEE. V lost 3 bases and J lost 4, with 8 bases in between. CDR3 length: 13 residues. CDR3 sequence reads: CASSGGTGNTIYF. CDR3 nucleotide sequence: TGTGCCAGCAGCGGTGGGACAGGAAACACCATATATTTT.

DNA of the CDR3: TGCGCCAGCAGTCAATCGGGCAGGGGGCTTTGCAATCAGCCCCAGCATTTT. Amino acids: CASSQSGRGLCNQPQHF. The chain is built from TRBV23-1 and TRBJ1-5; 8 nucleotides line up with TRBD1. TRBV23-1 is placed among ORFs of uncertain function. V lost 0 bases and J lost 2; bases outside the gene matches: 6. There are 17 residues in the CDR3.

A single count supports this clone. This chain joins TRBV28 and TRBJ1-6; tentatively, D is TRBD1 (6 bases). CDR3 size: 19 residues. The germline V and J ends were trimmed by 6 bases and 0 bases, with 21 bases remaining between them. CDR1 is MDHEN and CDR2 is SYDVKM in the germline V gene. CDR3 bases: TGTGCCAGCAGCACCCCAGCTGGACAGAAAAGCTCCTATAATTCACCCCTCCACTTT. Its translation is CASSTPAGQKSSYNSPLHF.

This chain connects TRBV29-1 to TRBJ2-3; D ambiguous. This CDR3 spans 10 amino acids. The germline CDR1 and CDR2 sequences are SQVTM and ANQGSEA. V was trimmed by 6 bases and J by 3 bases, leaving 4 bases between them. In nucleotides, the CDR3 is TGCAGCGTCCGTACAGATACGCAGTATTTT. Translating it yields CSVRTDTQYF.

The V gene is TRBV9, the J gene TRBJ1-5; D remains unclear. Germline-derived CDR1 and CDR2 are SGDLS and YYNGEE. The germline V and J ends were trimmed by 0 bases and 5 bases, with 6 bases remaining between them. This CDR3 contains 13 residues. CDR3: CASSVALDQPQHF. CDR3 nucleotide sequence: TGTGCCAGCAGCGTAGCCCTCGATCAGCCCCAGCATTTT. Full variable domain (remainder filled in from reference TRBV9 and TRBJ1-5): DSGVTQTPKHLITATGQRVTLRCSPRSGDLSVYWYQQSLDQGLQFLIQYYNGEERAKGNILERFSAQQFPDLHSELNLSSLELGDSALYFCASSVALDQPQHFGDGTRLSIL.

The J gene is TRBJ2-3, the V gene TRBV6-1; possibly TRBD2 for D (6 bases). CDR3 length: 13 residues. Between the trimmed V and J ends, which lost 7 bases and 7 bases, there was a span of 15 bases. Germline CDR1 MNHNS, CDR2 SASEGT. The CDR3 DNA follows: TGTGCCAGCACCCTGGGAGGAGAAAATACGCAGTATTTT. Translation: CASTLGGENTQYF.

This clone was observed once. This sequence joins TRBV6-6 and TRBJ1-1; tentative D call: TRBD1 (6 bases). CDR1 and CDR2 from the germline V gene are MNHNY and SVGAGI (reference sequence). V was shortened by 2 bases and J by 7 bases, with 8 bases between the two germline ends. This CDR3 has 12 residues. The CDR3, as DNA: TGTGCCAGCAGTTACCCGGACAGTGAAGCTTTCTTT. This sequence encodes CASSYPDSEAFF.

The rearrangement uses TRBV7-8 and TRBJ2-2; TRBD2 is a possible D gene (6 bases). The germline V gene has CDR1 SGHVS and CDR2 FQNEAQ. V lost 6 bases and J lost 5, with 16 bases in between. There are 15 residues in the CDR3. The CDR3 sequence is CASRPGGPRTGELFF. CDR3 bases: TGTGCCAGCAGACCCGGAGGGCCTCGTACCGGGGAGCTGTTTTTT. Using reference TRBV7-8 and TRBJ2-2 for the parts outside the CDR3, the full variable domain is GAGVSQSPRYKVAKRGQDVALRCDPISGHVSLFWYQQALGQGPEFLTYFQNEAQLDKSGLPSDRFFAERPEGSVSTLKIQRTQQEDSAVYLCASRPGGPRTGELFFGEGSRLTVL.